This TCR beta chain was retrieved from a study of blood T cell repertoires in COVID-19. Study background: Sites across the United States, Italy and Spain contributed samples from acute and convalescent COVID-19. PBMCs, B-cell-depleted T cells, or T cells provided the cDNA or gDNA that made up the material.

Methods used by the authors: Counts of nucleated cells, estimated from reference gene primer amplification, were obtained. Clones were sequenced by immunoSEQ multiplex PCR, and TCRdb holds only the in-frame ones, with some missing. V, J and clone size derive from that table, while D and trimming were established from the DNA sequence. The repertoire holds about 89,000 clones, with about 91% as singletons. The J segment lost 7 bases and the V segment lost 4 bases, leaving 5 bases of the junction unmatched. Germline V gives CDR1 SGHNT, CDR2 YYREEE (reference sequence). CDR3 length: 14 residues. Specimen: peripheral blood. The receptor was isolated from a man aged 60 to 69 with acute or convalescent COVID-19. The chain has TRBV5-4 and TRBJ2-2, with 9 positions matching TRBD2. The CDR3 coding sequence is TGTGCCAGCAGCGCGGGGGGGCCGAGCGGGGAGCTGTTTTTT. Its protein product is CASSAGGPSGELFF.